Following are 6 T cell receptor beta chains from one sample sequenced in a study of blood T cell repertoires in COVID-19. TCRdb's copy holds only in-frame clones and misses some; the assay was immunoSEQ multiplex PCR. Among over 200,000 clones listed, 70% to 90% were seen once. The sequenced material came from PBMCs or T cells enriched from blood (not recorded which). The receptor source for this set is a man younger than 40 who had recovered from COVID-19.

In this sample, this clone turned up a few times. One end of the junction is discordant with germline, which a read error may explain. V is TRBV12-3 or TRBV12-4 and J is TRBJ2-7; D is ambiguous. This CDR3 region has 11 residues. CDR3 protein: CASSHAGLLSF. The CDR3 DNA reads TGTGCCAGCAGCCACGCCGGTTTACTATCCTTC.

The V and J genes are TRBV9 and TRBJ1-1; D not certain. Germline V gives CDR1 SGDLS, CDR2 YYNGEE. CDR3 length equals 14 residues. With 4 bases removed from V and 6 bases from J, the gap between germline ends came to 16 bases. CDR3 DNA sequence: TGTGCCAGCAGCCCACCGGGAGTGAGCTCTGAAGCTTTCTTT. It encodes CASSPPGVSSEAFF.

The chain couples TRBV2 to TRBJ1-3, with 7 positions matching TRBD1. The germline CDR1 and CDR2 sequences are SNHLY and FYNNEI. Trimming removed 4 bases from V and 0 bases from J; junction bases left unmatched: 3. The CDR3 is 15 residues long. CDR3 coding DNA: TGTGCCAGCAGTGGAAACAGGGGCTCTGGAAACACCATATATTTT. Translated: CASSGNRGSGNTIYF.

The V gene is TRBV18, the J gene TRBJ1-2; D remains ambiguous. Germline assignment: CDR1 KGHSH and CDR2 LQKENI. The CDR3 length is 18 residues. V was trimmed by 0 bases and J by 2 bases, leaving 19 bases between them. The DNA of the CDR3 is TGTGCCAGCTCACCACCGGTTGGAACGGGTTACTTCAACTATGGCTACACCTTC. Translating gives CASSPPVGTGYFNYGYTF.

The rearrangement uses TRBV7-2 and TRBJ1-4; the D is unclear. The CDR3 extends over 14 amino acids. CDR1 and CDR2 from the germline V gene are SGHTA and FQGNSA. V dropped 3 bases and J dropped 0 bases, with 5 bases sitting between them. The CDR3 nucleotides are TGTGCCAGCAGCTTGGGAGCAACTAATGAAAAACTGTTTTTT. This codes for CASSLGATNEKLFF.

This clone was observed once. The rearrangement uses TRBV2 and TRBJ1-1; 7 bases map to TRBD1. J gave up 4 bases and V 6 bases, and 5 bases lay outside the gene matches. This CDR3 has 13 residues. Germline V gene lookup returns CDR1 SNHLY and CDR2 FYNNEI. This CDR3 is CASRDREVTEAFF. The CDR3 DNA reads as TGTGCCAGCAGAGACAGGGAGGTCACTGAAGCTTTCTTT.